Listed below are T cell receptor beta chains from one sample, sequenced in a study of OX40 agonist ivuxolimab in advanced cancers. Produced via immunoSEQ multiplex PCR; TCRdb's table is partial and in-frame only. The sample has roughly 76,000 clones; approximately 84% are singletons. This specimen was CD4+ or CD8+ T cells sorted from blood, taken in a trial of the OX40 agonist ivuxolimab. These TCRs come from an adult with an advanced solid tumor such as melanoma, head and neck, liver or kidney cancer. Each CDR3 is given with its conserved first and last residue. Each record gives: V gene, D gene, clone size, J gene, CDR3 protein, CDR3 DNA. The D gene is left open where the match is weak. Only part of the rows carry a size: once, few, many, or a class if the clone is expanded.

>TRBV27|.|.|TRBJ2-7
CASSLRYSSYEQYF
TGTGCCAGCAGTTTAAGATACAGCTCCTACGAGCAGTACTTC
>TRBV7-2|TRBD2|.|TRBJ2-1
CASSSLGGTSGPKRWEQFF
TGTGCCAGCAGCTCTTTAGGGGGGACTAGCGGGCCGAAACGATGGGAGCAGTTCTTC
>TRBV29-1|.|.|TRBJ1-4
CSVGVGTTNEKLFF
TGCAGCGTTGGAGTAGGTACAACTAATGAAAAACTGTTTTTT
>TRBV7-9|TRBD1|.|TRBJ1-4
CASRKSGTGGEKLFF
TGTGCCAGCAGAAAATCCGGGACAGGGGGCGAAAAACTGTTTTTT
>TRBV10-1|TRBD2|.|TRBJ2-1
CASSESSRLAGGFSYNEQFF
TGCGCCAGCAGTGAGTCGAGTCGCCTAGCGGGGGGCTTCTCCTACAATGAGCAGTTCTTC
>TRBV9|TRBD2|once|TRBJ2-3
CASSVVGGRAPNTQYF
TGTGCCAGCAGCGTAGTCGGCGGGAGGGCCCCAAATACGCAGTATTTT
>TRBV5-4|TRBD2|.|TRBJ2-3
CASSPAGSGRATDTQYF
TGTGCCAGCAGCCCAGCGGGTAGCGGGAGGGCAACAGATACGCAGTATTTT
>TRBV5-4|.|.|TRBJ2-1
CASSLEWRNEQFF
TGTGCCAGCAGCTTGGAGTGGAGGAATGAGCAGTTCTTC
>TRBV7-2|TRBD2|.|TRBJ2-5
CASSPRGSSGGAETQYF
TGTGCCAGCAGCCCTAGAGGTAGTAGCGGGGGGGCTGAGACCCAGTACTTC
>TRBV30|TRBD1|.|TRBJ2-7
CAWSVPGTGDDEQYF
TGTGCCTGGAGTGTACCTGGGACAGGGGATGACGAGCAGTACTTC
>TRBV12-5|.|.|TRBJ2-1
CASASRANYNEQFF
TGTGCTAGTGCCTCCCGGGCTAACTACAATGAGCAGTTCTTC
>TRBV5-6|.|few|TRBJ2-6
CASSREGTPYLGANVLTF
TGTGCCAGCAGCCGGGAAGGGACACCGTATCTGGGGGCCAACGTCCTGACTTTC
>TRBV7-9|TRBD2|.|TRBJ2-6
CASTPRGDLLLSANVLTF
TGTGCCAGCACCCCGCGGGGGGACCTCCTTCTGTCCGCCAACGTCCTGACTTTC
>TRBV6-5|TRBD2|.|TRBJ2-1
CASRSTSRGQFF
TGTGCCAGCAGATCGACTAGCCGTGGGCAGTTCTTC
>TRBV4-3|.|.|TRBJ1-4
CASSRGPRTVNEKLFF
TGCGCCAGCAGCCGAGGGCCGAGGACAGTAAATGAAAAACTGTTTTTT
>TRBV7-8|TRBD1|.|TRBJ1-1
CASSSRTGLTEAFF
TGTGCCAGCAGCTCCCGGACAGGGCTCACTGAAGCTTTCTTT
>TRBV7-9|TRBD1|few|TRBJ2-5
CASSFWTGGEETQYF
TGTGCCAGCAGTTTCTGGACAGGGGGCGAAGAGACCCAGTACTTC
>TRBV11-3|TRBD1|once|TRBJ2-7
CASSLGVTGGHEQYF
TGTGCCAGCAGCTTAGGGGTGACAGGGGGCCACGAGCAGTACTTC